Included here is one TCR beta chain sequence, with context. The authors' processing: Estimation of nucleated cell counts was performed using reference gene primer amplification. Only in-frame clones appear in the TCRdb table, and some are missing; sequencing was by immunoSEQ multiplex PCR. V and J calls and clone size follow that table, whereas D and trimming were derived from the DNA. The sample yields over 60,000 clones, approximately 82% seen once. The record originates from a study of blood T cell repertoires in COVID-19. For the study at large: Material from acute and convalescent COVID-19 was sourced from the United States, Italy and Spain. PBMCs, B-cell-depleted T cells, or T cells provided the cDNA or gDNA that made up the material.

CDR3 size: 19 residues. Germline V gives CDR1 KGHSH, CDR2 LQKENI. V shed 4 bases, J shed 2 bases, and the junction held 19 bases outside the gene matches. The receptor was derived from an older man with active COVID-19. The sequenced sample consisted of peripheral blood. The rearrangement uses TRBV18 and TRBJ2-7; 8 bases match TRBD2. The CDR3, as DNA: TGTGCCAGCTCACTAAAGCCGGGACTAGAAATTGGTCGGGCCTACGAGCAGTACTTC. Protein sequence: CASSLKPGLEIGRAYEQYF.